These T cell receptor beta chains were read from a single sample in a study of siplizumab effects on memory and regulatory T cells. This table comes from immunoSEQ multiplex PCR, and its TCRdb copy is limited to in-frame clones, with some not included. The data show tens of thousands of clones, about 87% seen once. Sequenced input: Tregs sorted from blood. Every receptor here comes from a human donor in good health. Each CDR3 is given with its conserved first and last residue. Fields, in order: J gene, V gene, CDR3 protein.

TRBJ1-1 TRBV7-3 CASSLISVMNTEAFF
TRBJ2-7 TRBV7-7 CASSLFEGSYEQYF
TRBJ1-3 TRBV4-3 CASSLGTGGNTIYF
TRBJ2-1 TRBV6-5 CASSLSGLSYNEQFF
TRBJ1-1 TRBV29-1 CSVDGGMNTEAFF
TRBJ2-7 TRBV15 CATSALSRYEQYF
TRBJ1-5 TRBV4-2 CASSQGGTAQPQHF
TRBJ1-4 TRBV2 CATSTYEKLFF
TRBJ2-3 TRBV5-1 CASSSKSGTVSTDTQYF
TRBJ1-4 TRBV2 CASSEKRQGVTNEKLFF
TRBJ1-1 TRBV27 CASSSGVGLNTEAFF
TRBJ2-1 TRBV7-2 CASSSPPLAGGNEQFF
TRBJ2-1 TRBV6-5 CASSRPPGNEQFF
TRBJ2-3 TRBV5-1 CASSWSGGPDTQYF
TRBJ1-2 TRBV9 CASSVDTYGYTF
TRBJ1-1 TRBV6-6 CASRRRDDEAFF
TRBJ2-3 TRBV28 CASGRTRSTDTQYF
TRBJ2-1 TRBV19 CATLRGDRDLNEQFF
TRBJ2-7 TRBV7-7 CASSLRTGGEQYF
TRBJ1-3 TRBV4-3 CASSQDISIQGGHSGNTIYF
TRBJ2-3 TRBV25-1 CASSEQRGPYTDTQYF
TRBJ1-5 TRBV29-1 CSVAAGTGDRNQPQHF
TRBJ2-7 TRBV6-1 CASSDAPDRGPYEQYF
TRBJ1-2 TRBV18 CASSPPKGADGYTF
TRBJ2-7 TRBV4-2 CASSQTSGESYEQYF
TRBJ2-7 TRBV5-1 CASSLGGVAGYEQYF
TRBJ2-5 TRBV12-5 CASGLVMGVRGTQYF
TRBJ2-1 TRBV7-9 CASSPLSLASHEQFF
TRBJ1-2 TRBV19 CASSMIPGNYGYTF
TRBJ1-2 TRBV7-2 CASSSSRGGYTF
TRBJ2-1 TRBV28 CASSLWVPRQGADYNEQFF
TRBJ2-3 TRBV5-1 CASSFGGNTDTQYF
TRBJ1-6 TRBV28 CASTTASRGDSPLHF
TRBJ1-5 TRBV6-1 CASSEGRVPNQPQHF
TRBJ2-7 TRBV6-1 CALMRGANYEQYF
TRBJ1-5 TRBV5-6 CASSKDRARHQPQHF
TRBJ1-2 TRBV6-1 CASSLDGNYGYTF
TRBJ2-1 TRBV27 CASSFDEGSAEQFF
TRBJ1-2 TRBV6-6 CATSPGGNYGYTF
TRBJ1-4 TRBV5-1 CASSWGPGATNEKLFF
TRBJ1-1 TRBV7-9 CASSSGQARGSEAFF
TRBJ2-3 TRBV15 CATSRDGSGGDTQYF
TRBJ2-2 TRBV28 CASRDRVVGELFF
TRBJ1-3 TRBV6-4 CASKSQADSGNTIYF
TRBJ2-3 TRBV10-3 CAIRGSGADTQYF
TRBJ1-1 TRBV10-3 CAISTTEQGTRAFF
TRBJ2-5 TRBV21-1 CASSPSTGETQYF
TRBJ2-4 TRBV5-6 CASSYGQVYIQYF
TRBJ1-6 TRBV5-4 CASSRAPNYNSPLHF
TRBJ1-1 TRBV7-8 CASSLGRAKNTEAFF
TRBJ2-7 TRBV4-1 CASSGRDPRDYEQYF
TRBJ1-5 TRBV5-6 CASSLGSAQPQHF
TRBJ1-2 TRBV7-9 CASSLHRGLSEDYGYTF
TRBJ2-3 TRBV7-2 CASSIGTATQYF
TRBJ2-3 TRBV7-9 CAIPGTTFGPLRTDTQYF